These T cell receptor beta chains were read from a single sample in a study of neurological immune-mediated disorders. TCRdb redid the calling of the 5' RACE reads with MiXCR, one entry per CDR3 protein. This table holds 45,000 to 60,000 distinct CDR3 sequences, roughly 4% found once. The sample was PBMCs. All receptors come from a man aged 30 to 39 with multiple sclerosis. CDR3s include the opening cysteine and the closing phenylalanine or tryptophan. The D gene is left open where the match is weak. For some rows the clone size is stated as once, few or many, or as a class when expanded; others skip it.

len,j_gene,d_gene,v_gene,abundance,CDR3aa,CDR3nt
16,TRBJ2-5,.,TRBV5-6,many,CASSLVGENIQETQYF,TGTGCCAGCAGCTTGGTCGGGGAGAACATTCAAGAGACCCAGTACTTC
17,TRBJ2-1,TRBD2,TRBV20-1,many,CSASGTSGRNPNNEQFF,TGCAGTGCTTCCGGGACTAGCGGGAGGAACCCTAACAATGAGCAGTTCTTC
15,TRBJ2-1,TRBD2,TRBV20-1,many,CSAQPLLARYNEQFF,TGCAGTGCCCAACCCCTACTAGCGCGCTACAATGAGCAGTTCTTC
12,TRBJ1-3,.,TRBV2,many,CASSVGGNTIYF,TGTGCCAGCAGTGTTGGCGGAAACACCATATATTTT
15,TRBJ2-1,TRBD1,TRBV20-1,many,CSATPGQGARGEQFF,TGCAGTGCTACCCCGGGACAGGGGGCGCGGGGAGAGCAGTTCTTC
15,TRBJ1-5,.,TRBV20-1,many,CSASILQESNQPQHF,TGCAGTGCTTCCATCCTCCAGGAGAGCAATCAGCCCCAGCATTTT
14,TRBJ2-7,TRBD1,TRBV20-1,.,CSASIRDRAYEQYF,TGCAGTGCGAGTATCCGGGACAGAGCCTACGAGCAGTACTTC
16,TRBJ2-7,.,TRBV6-2/TRBV6-3,many,CASSLLQVYSFYEQYF,TGTGCCAGCAGTCTCTTACAGGTCTACTCCTTCTACGAGCAGTACTTC
13,TRBJ2-7,.,TRBV7-6,.,CASSLEGWDEQYF,TGTGCCAGCAGCTTAGAGGGTTGGGACGAGCAGTACTTC
14,TRBJ2-1,TRBD2,TRBV10-2,many,CASHPGREGAEQFF,TGCGCCAGCCACCCTGGGCGGGAGGGCGCTGAGCAGTTCTTC
15,TRBJ1-3,.,TRBV4-1,many,CASSYNRVSGNTIYF,TGCGCCAGCAGCTATAACAGGGTCTCTGGAAACACCATATATTTT
14,TRBJ2-3,.,TRBV20-1,many,CSARSPLGTDTQYF,TGCAGTGCTAGGAGTCCGTTGGGTACAGATACGCAGTATTTT
13,TRBJ1-1,.,TRBV18,.,CASSPRGTEGPFF,TGTGCCAGCTCACCACGAGGGACGGAGGGGCCTTTCTTT
13,TRBJ2-5,.,TRBV12-3/TRBV12-4,many,CASSLAGSETQYF,TGTGCCAGCAGTTTAGCGGGGTCAGAGACCCAGTACTTC
13,TRBJ1-1,TRBD1,TRBV5-1,many,CASSVTQDREAFF,TGCGCCAGCAGCGTAACCCAGGACAGGGAAGCTTTCTTT
13,TRBJ1-1,.,TRBV6-1,many,CASSYSRNTEAFF,TGTGCCAGCAGTTACAGCAGGAACACTGAAGCTTTCTTT
14,TRBJ2-5,TRBD1,TRBV11-1,many,CASSSGTGTLEPYF,TGTGCCAGCAGCTCCGGGACAGGGACCCTTGAGCCATACTTC
15,TRBJ2-5,.,TRBV20-1,many,CSARDFNRAQETQYF,TGCAGTGCTAGAGATTTCAACAGGGCCCAAGAGACCCAGTACTTC
15,TRBJ2-2,TRBD1,TRBV27,many,CASSFQGARTGELFF,TGTGCCAGCAGTTTCCAGGGGGCGCGGACCGGGGAGCTGTTTTTT
13,TRBJ2-7,.,TRBV5-6,many,CASSSGRSYEQYF,TGTGCCAGCAGCTCGGGACGCTCCTACGAGCAGTACTTC
14,TRBJ2-5,.,TRBV5-6,many,CASSLGPLGETQYF,TGTGCCAGCAGCTTGGGACCACTCGGGGAGACCCAGTACTTC
14,TRBJ2-1,.,TRBV27,many,CASSEGRTFDEQFF,TGTGCCAGCAGTGAGGGTAGGACGTTCGATGAGCAGTTCTTC
13,TRBJ2-5,.,TRBV20-1,many,CSARVAAKGTQYF,TGCAGTGCTAGAGTGGCGGCGAAGGGGACCCAGTACTTC
22,TRBJ2-6,.,TRBV21-1,many,CASSKRPQDDRVSVPGANVLTF,TGTGCCAGCAGCAAAAGACCCCAAGACGACAGGGTATCTGTTCCTGGGGCCAACGTCCTGACTTTC
11,TRBJ1-2,.,TRBV30,many,CAWAGTGGYTF,TGTGCCTGGGCTGGGACGGGCGGCTACACCTTC
15,TRBJ2-5,TRBD1,TRBV7-3,many,CASSVGQGGEETQYF,TGTGCCAGCAGCGTAGGACAGGGCGGGGAAGAGACCCAGTACTTC
13,TRBJ2-7,.,TRBV5-1,many,CASSNTGAYEQYF,TGCGCCAGCAGCAACACTGGTGCCTACGAGCAGTACTTC
14,TRBJ2-3,TRBD1,TRBV5-5,many,CASSSDRYTDTQYF,TGTGCCAGCAGCTCGGACAGGTACACAGATACGCAGTATTTT
14,TRBJ1-1,.,TRBV12-3/TRBV12-4,many,CASRAGPPHWEAFF,TGTGCCAGCAGAGCAGGGCCTCCACACTGGGAAGCTTTCTTT
12,TRBJ2-7,.,TRBV6-2/TRBV6-3,many,CASSPGAYEQYF,TGTGCCAGCAGTCCAGGTGCCTACGAGCAGTACTTC
15,TRBJ2-6,.,TRBV18,many,CASKQGDSGANVLTF,TGTGCCAGCAAGCAAGGTGACTCTGGGGCCAACGTCCTGACTTTC
14,TRBJ2-7,TRBD2,TRBV20-1,few,CSAMTSGRVHEQYF,TGCAGTGCCATGACTAGCGGGAGGGTCCACGAGCAGTACTTC
16,TRBJ2-1,TRBD2,TRBV5-1,.,CASSFMEAGGYNEQFF,TGCGCCAGCAGCTTCATGGAAGCGGGAGGGTACAATGAGCAGTTCTTC
14,TRBJ1-5,.,TRBV6-5,many,CASSYSGGDQPQHF,TGTGCCAGCAGTTACTCCGGCGGAGATCAGCCCCAGCATTTT
13,TRBJ1-2,.,TRBV12-3/TRBV12-4,many,CASTLAGPYGYTF,TGTGCCAGCACCCTTGCAGGGCCCTATGGCTACACCTTC
13,TRBJ1-6,.,TRBV6-5,many,CAVKLGESSPLHF,TGTGCCGTGAAGCTCGGTGAGAGTTCACCCCTCCACTTT
14,TRBJ2-3,.,TRBV13,many,CASSPGGTTDTQYF,TGTGCCAGCAGCCCCGGGGGAACCACAGATACGCAGTATTTT
14,TRBJ1-4,TRBD1,TRBV20-1,many,CSAETGTGSEKLFF,TGCAGTGCTGAGACCGGGACAGGGAGTGAAAAACTGTTTTTT
14,TRBJ1-1,.,TRBV28,.,CASKMVITNTEAFF,TGTGCATCAAAAATGGTGATAACAAACACTGAAGCTTTCTTT
15,TRBJ2-3,.,TRBV12-3/TRBV12-4,many,CASSFNVEGPDTQYF,TGTGCCAGCAGTTTTAACGTGGAGGGTCCAGATACGCAGTATTTT
14,TRBJ2-3,TRBD1,TRBV24-1,many,CATSEGQGRNTQYF,TGTGCCACCAGTGAGGGACAGGGGCGGAATACGCAGTATTTT
13,TRBJ2-1,.,TRBV20-1,many,CSPAGPSHNEQFF,TGCAGTCCGGCGGGACCGTCCCACAATGAGCAGTTCTTC
15,TRBJ1-4,.,TRBV5-1,many,CASTPGRGTNEKLFF,TGCGCCAGCACCCCCGGACGGGGAACTAATGAAAAACTGTTTTTT
12,TRBJ2-1,.,TRBV5-1,many,CASSLVANEQFF,TGCGCCAGCAGCTTGGTGGCGAATGAGCAGTTCTTC
11,TRBJ2-7,.,TRBV20-1,many,CSAGKSYEQYF,TGCAGTGCAGGAAAATCCTACGAGCAGTACTTC
15,TRBJ2-7,TRBD2,TRBV4-2,many,CASSQEGAGGREQYF,TGTGCCAGCAGCCAAGAAGGAGCGGGAGGTCGGGAGCAGTACTTC
15,TRBJ2-5,TRBD1,TRBV7-9,many,CASSPGQAEGETQYF,TGTGCCAGCAGCCCTGGACAGGCGGAAGGGGAGACCCAGTACTTC
16,TRBJ2-3,.,TRBV12-3/TRBV12-4,many,CASTQVATGEADTQYF,TGTGCCAGCACCCAAGTAGCGACTGGGGAGGCAGATACGCAGTATTTT
14,TRBJ2-3,.,TRBV5-1,many,CASSLGQPEDTQYF,TGCGCCAGCAGCTTGGGGCAGCCCGAGGATACGCAGTATTTT
17,TRBJ2-2,TRBD2,TRBV9,many,CASSVKPGLAATGELFF,TGTGCCAGCAGCGTGAAACCGGGACTAGCGGCAACCGGGGAGCTGTTTTTT